This note documents a single T cell receptor beta chain sequence. CDR1 is SGDLS and CDR2 is YYNGEE in the germline V gene. V lost 4 bases to trimming and J lost 6 bases, with 16 bases between them. The CDR3 spans 14 residues. This sample stems from a study of cytomegalovirus exposure and HLA in healthy donors. The PCR employed 60 Vbeta primers together with 13 Jbeta primers. TCRdb keeps only in-frame clones here, not all; method: immunoSEQ multiplex PCR. Here the sample spans approximately 39,000 clones, approximately 70% being singletons. The sequenced material came from PBMCs. The receptor was derived from a young man in good health and CMV-seronegative. V and J are TRBV9 and TRBJ1-2; maybe TRBD1 (5 bases). The CDR3 sequence: CASSPGGSRDGYTF. In nucleotides, the CDR3 is TGTGCCAGCAGCCCCGGGGGAAGCAGAGATGGCTACACCTTC.